This section outlines one T cell receptor beta chain sequence together with its context. The antigen remains unidentified. The data belong to a study of cytomegalovirus exposure and HLA in healthy donors. Amplification used 60 Vbeta primers and 13 Jbeta primers. Using immunoSEQ multiplex PCR, the repertoire was profiled, and TCRdb retains in-frame clones only, with some absent. The sample records over 150,000 clones, 80% being singletons. General study findings and limits: Some TCR beta chains (approximately 180 of them) were listed as cytomegalovirus-associated. It emerged from a later analysis that several of the most significant clusters appeared to be linked to common viral pathogens. The likely explanation for a cluster of highly shared sequence variants was sequencing artifact.

The sequence derives from a boy younger than 18 in good health and CMV-seronegative. Specimen: PBMCs.

This chain's CDR3 is CAWGRQVDSPLHF. The CDR3, as DNA: TGTGCCTGGGGTAGGCAGGTGGATTCACCCCTCCACTTT. The rearrangement links TRBV30 to TRBJ1-6; D gene unclear. This CDR3 spans 13 amino acids. Germline V gives CDR1 GTSNPN, CDR2 SVGIG (reference sequence). V lost 5 bases to trimming and J lost 8 bases, with 13 bases between them.